A single sample gave rise to the 25 T cell receptor beta chains below, sequenced in a study of blood T cell repertoires in COVID-19. The repertoire was sequenced with immunoSEQ multiplex PCR; TCRdb's copy has only in-frame clones and lacks some. In the table there are 150,000 to 200,000 clones, 70% to 85% of which are singletons. Sequenced material: peripheral blood. The receptors were gathered from a human donor with acute or convalescent COVID-19. The donor label of this sample is uncertain.

This chain uses TRBV28 with TRBJ1-2; 9 bases map to TRBD1. The CDR3 is made up of 14 amino acids. Trimming took 3 bases from V and 4 from J; bases not matched to a gene: 3. From germline, CDR1 is MDHEN and CDR2 SYDVKM. CDR3 coding DNA: TGTGCCAGCAGTTTTACAGGGGGCATCTATGGCTACACCTTC. This encodes CASSFTGGIYGYTF.

This rearrangement joins TRBV9 to TRBJ2-1; 14 nucleotides agree with TRBD2. Germline CDR1 SGDLS, CDR2 YYNGEE. This CDR3 has 16 residues. V gave up 4 bases and J gave up 8 bases; unmatched junction bases: 8. This CDR3 reads CASSIRRLAGGYEQFF. In DNA form, the CDR3 reads TGTGCCAGCAGCATCAGGCGACTAGCGGGGGGGTATGAGCAGTTCTTC.

J is TRBJ2-5 and V is TRBV5-8, with D maybe TRBD2 (5 bases). V was pared by 4 bases and J by 5 bases, with 18 bases between. Germline V gene sequence: CDR1 SGHTS, CDR2 YDEGEE. This CDR3 spans 15 amino acids. The CDR3 bases are TGTGCCAGCAGCGAGGGCCAAATATTGGAGGAGACCCAGTACTTC. It translates to CASSEGQILEETQYF.

This rearrangement joins TRBV5-1 to TRBJ2-5, with 12 bases that match TRBD1. CDR3 length equals 19 residues. Germline CDR1 is SGHRS and CDR2 is YFSETQ. The ends lost 4 bases at V and 5 bases at J; junction bases unmatched: 18. CDR3 protein: CASSQSGTGGAIGTETQYF. The CDR3 region has the DNA TGCGCCAGCAGCCAGAGCGGGACAGGGGGCGCGATAGGTACGGAGACCCAGTACTTC.

The chain has TRBV5-1 and TRBJ2-3, with TRBD2 as a possible D gene (7 bases). This CDR3 has 17 amino acids. Germline lookup yields CDR1 SGHRS and CDR2 YFSETQ. Trimming stripped 4 bases from V and 1 base from J, with 19 bases between. The CDR3 spells CASSGGGGARGTDTQYF. CDR3 bases: TGCGCCAGCAGCGGAGGTGGGGGGGCTCGAGGCACAGATACGCAGTATTTT.

The V call is TRBV11-2, the J call TRBJ2-3; D might be TRBD2 (6 bases). The CDR3 totals 15 residues. Looked up from germline, CDR1 is SGHAT and CDR2 is FQNNGV. V shed 5 bases and J shed 2 bases, with 14 bases lying between them. In DNA form, the CDR3 reads TGTGCCAGCAGCCCCTATCCGGGACTCACAGATACGCAGTATTTT. Translated: CASSPYPGLTDTQYF.

The sample holds a few counts of this clone. The chain has TRBV19 and TRBJ1-2, with 7 positions matching TRBD1. CDR1 is LNHDA and CDR2 is SQIVND in the germline V gene (reference sequence). This CDR3 has 14 amino acids. Germline trimming cut 5 bases from V and 6 bases from J; bases unmatched to any gene: 9. CDR3 amino acids: CASSLTRDSHGYTF. Written as DNA, the CDR3 is TGTGCCAGTAGTCTAACCCGGGACAGCCATGGCTACACCTTC.

The chain links TRBV5-1 to TRBJ2-7, with TRBD2 matching over 11 bases. Trimming removed 2 bases from V and 6 bases from J; junction bases left unmatched: 13. There are 17 residues in the CDR3. The germline CDR1 and CDR2 sequences are SGHRS and YFSETQ. The CDR3 nucleotides are TGCGCCAGCAGCTTATCGCCTAGCGGGAGGACCTCTGGCGAGCAGTACTTC. Its protein is CASSLSPSGRTSGEQYF. Supplemented by reference TRBV5-1 and TRBJ2-7, the full variable domain reads KAGVTQTPRYLIKTRGQQVTLSCSPISGHRSVSWYQQTPGQGLQFLFEYFSETQRNKGNFPGRFSGRQFSNSRSEMNVSTLELGDSALYLCASSLSPSGRTSGEQYFGPGTRLTVT.

The V and J genes are TRBV11-1 and TRBJ2-1; 15 nucleotides agree with TRBD2. CDR1 and CDR2 (germline): SGHAT, FQDESV (reference sequence). J was trimmed by 6 bases and V by 5 bases; bases with no gene match: 5. The CDR3 has 16 residues. The CDR3 sequence: CASSPRTSGRANEQFF. The DNA for the CDR3 is TGTGCCAGCAGCCCCCGGACTAGCGGGAGGGCCAATGAGCAGTTCTTC. The full variable domain, completed using reference TRBV11-1 and TRBJ2-1, is EAEVAQSPRYKITEKSQAVAFWCDPISGHATLYWYRQILGQGPELLVQFQDESVVDDSQLPKDRFSAERLKGVDSTLKIQPAELGDSAMYLCASSPRTSGRANEQFFGPGTRLTVL.

The chain has TRBV6-5 and TRBJ2-6; D gene unclear. Germline CDR1 is MNHEY and CDR2 is SVGAGI. V lost 8 bases to trimming and J lost 0 bases, with 11 bases between them. This CDR3 is built from 15 residues. The CDR3 DNA follows: TGTGCCAGCGCGCTCTATAGCTCTGGGGCCAACGTCCTGACTTTC. This sequence encodes CASALYSSGANVLTF.

This chain links TRBV7-2 with TRBJ2-7, with a tentative D call TRBD1 (6 bases). Germline V CDR1 and CDR2: SGHTA, FQGNSA. The CDR3 totals 15 residues. Trimming took off 1 base at V and 1 base at J, with 11 bases between the two ends. The CDR3 loop reads CASSLGQGMSYEQYF. In DNA, the CDR3 is TGTGCCAGCAGCTTAGGTCAGGGGATGTCCTACGAGCAGTACTTC.

The genes are TRBV6-5 and TRBJ2-7; TRBD1 is a possible D gene (6 bases). Per the germline V gene, CDR1 is MNHEY and CDR2 is SVGAGI. The CDR3 is 14 residues long. V shed 6 bases and J shed 1 base, with 13 bases lying between them. The CDR3 DNA is TGTGCCAGCAGAAAAGACGGGACATCCTACGAGCAGTACTTC. It specifies CASRKDGTSYEQYF.

CDR3 DNA: TGTGCCAGCAGCTTAGCTAGCGCGAATGAGCAGTTCTTC. It encodes CASSLASANEQFF. The J gene is TRBJ2-1, the V gene TRBV7-2, with TRBD2 as a possible D gene (5 bases). The CDR3 totals 13 residues. CDR1 and CDR2 from the germline V gene are SGHTA and FQGNSA. Trimming removed 0 bases at V and 7 bases at J, with 7 bases between.

The chain employs TRBV29-1 and TRBJ1-1; 7 bases align to TRBD1. The CDR3 is 14 residues long. J gave up 0 bases and V 6 bases, and 7 bases lay outside the gene matches. The V gene's germline CDR1 is SQVTM and CDR2 ANQGSEA. DNA of the CDR3: TGCAGCGTCCGGGACAGCCCTATGAACACTGAAGCTTTCTTT. As protein: CSVRDSPMNTEAFF.

The chain combines TRBV5-1 with TRBJ2-7; D is unclear. The V and J ends lost 2 bases and 7 bases respectively, with 13 bases between them. The CDR3 spans 13 residues. Germline V gene sequence: CDR1 SGHRS, CDR2 YFSETQ. The CDR3 nucleotides read TGCGCCAGCAGCTTAGGCACTGAGGAAGAGCAGTACTTC. This translates into CASSLGTEEEQYF.

J is TRBJ2-3 and V is TRBV3-1 (or the pseudogene TRBV3-2); 14 bases are a match to TRBD2. This CDR3 has 16 amino acids. V lost 3 bases to trimming and J lost 5 bases; unmatched junction nucleotides: 4. Germline CDR1 reads LGHDT; CDR2 reads YNNKEL (reference sequence). The DNA for the CDR3 is TGTGCCAGCAGCCATGGAGGGACTAGCGGGAGAGATACGCAGTATTTT. Residues: CASSHGGTSGRDTQYF.

The V call is TRBV11-2, the J call TRBJ2-1; TRBD2 matches 7 bases. CDR1 and CDR2 from the germline V gene are SGHAT and FQNNGV. The CDR3 extends over 15 amino acids. The V segment lost 5 bases and the J segment 3 bases; nucleotides outside the gene matches: 7. CDR3: CASSLGGSVYNEQFF. For the CDR3, the DNA is TGTGCCAGCAGCCTAGGCGGGAGTGTCTACAATGAGCAGTTCTTC.

This chain joins TRBV18 and TRBJ2-5; TRBD2 matches at 7 bases. J was trimmed by 2 bases and V by 8 bases; bases with no gene match: 2. Germline V lookup: CDR1 KGHSH, CDR2 LQKENI. The CDR3 totals 12 residues. CDR3 in amino acids: CASAGAQETQYF. The CDR3 DNA follows: TGTGCCAGCGCGGGAGCGCAAGAGACCCAGTACTTC.

This chain uses TRBV7-2 with TRBJ2-2, with a weak D call TRBD2 (7 bases). Germline V CDR1 and CDR2: SGHTA, FQGNSA. This CDR3 spans 15 amino acids. Between the trimmed V and J ends, which lost 5 bases and 4 bases, there was a span of 14 bases. The CDR3 loop is CASSNGLGGTGELFF. For the CDR3, the DNA is TGTGCCAGCAGCAACGGACTAGGGGGCACCGGGGAGCTGTTTTTT.

A few counts support this clone. The chain couples TRBV2 to TRBJ2-7; 8 bases are a match to TRBD1. V gave up 4 bases and J gave up 4 bases; unmatched junction bases: 6. The CDR3 totals 14 residues. In germline, CDR1 is SNHLY, CDR2 FYNNEI. The CDR3 nucleotides are TGTGCCAGCAGTGTAGGGACAGGCGTGTACGAGCAGTACTTC. Translation gives CASSVGTGVYEQYF.

The gene calls are TRBV29-1 and TRBJ2-7; TRBD1 matches 10 bases. J lost 4 bases, V lost 5 bases, and 14 bases had no gene match. From germline, CDR1 is SQVTM and CDR2 ANQGSEA. This CDR3 comprises 16 residues. The CDR3 loop is CSVIGAGTGERYEQYF. Here the CDR3 DNA reads TGCAGCGTTATTGGAGCCGGGACAGGGGAAAGGTACGAGCAGTACTTC.

CDR3 nucleotides: TGTGCCAGCAGTTTAGGGAACTACTACGAGCAGTACTTC. It yields the protein CASSLGNYYEQYF. This chain connects TRBV12-3 or TRBV12-4 to TRBJ2-7; D is unresolved. Trimming left V 1 base short and J 3 bases short, with 7 bases between. This CDR3 is 13 amino acids long.

The chain links TRBV19 to TRBJ1-3; D not resolved. The CDR3 has 13 residues. V lost 10 bases and J 0 bases, leaving 10 bases between the germline ends. Looked up from germline, CDR1 is LNHDA and CDR2 is SQIVND (reference sequence). The CDR3 DNA reads as TGTGCCACCTCGGGAAGCTCTGGAAACACCATATATTTT. This translates into CATSGSSGNTIYF.

V is TRBV7-2 and J is TRBJ2-7; possibly TRBD2 for D (6 bases). From germline, CDR1 is SGHTA and CDR2 FQGNSA. The CDR3 sequence is 16 residues long. V lost 1 base, J lost 0 bases, and 13 bases lay in between. The CDR3 DNA reads TGTGCCAGCAGCTTAGGGGGACTTGGAGGCTCCTACGAGCAGTACTTC. As protein: CASSLGGLGGSYEQYF.

The gene calls are TRBV4-1 and TRBJ1-4; 10 positions agree with TRBD1. Losses at the gene ends were 1 base for V and 8 bases for J; bases not matched to a gene: 7. The CDR3 has 16 residues. The germline gives CDR1 MGHRA, CDR2 YSYEKL. The CDR3 loop is CASSQGRQGAGEKLFF. The CDR3 DNA is TGCGCCAGCAGCCAAGGACGACAGGGGGCTGGAGAAAAACTGTTTTTT.